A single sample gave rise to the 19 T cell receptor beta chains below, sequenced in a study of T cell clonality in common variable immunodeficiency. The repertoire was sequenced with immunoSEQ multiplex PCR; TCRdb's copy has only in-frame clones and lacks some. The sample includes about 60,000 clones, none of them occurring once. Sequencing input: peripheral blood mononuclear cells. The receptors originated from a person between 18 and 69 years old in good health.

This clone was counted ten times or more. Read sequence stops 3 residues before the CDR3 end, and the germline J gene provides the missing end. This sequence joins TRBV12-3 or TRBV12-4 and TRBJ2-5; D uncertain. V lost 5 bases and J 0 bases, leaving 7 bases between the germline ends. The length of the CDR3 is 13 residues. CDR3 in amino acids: CASSPQYQETQYF. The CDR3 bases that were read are TGTGCCAGCAGTCCCCAATACCAAGAGACC.

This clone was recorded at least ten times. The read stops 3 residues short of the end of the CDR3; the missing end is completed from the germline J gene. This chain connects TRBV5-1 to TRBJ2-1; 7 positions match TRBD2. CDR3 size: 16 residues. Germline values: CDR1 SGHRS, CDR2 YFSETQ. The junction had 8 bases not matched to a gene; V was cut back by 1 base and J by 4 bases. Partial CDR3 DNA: TGCGCCAGCAGCTTGTTAGGGGAGGGCCGTTACAATGAG. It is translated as CASSLLGEGRYNE. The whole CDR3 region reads CASSLLGEGRYNEQFF.

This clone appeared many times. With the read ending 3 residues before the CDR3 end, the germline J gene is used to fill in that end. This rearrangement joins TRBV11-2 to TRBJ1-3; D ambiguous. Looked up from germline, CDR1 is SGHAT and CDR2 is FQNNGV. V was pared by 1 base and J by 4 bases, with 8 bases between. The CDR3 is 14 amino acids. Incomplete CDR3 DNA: TGTGCCAGCAGCTTAGCACCAGTCGGAAACACC. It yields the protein CASSLAPVGNT. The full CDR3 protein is CASSLAPVGNTIYF.

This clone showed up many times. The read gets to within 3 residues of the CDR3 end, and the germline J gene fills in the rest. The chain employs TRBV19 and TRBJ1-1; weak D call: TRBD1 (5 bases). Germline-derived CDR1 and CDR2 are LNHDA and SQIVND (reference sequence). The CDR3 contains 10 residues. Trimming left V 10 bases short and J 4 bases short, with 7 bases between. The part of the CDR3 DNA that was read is TGTGCCACCCAGGGCACTGAA. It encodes CATQGTE. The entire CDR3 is CATQGTEAFF.

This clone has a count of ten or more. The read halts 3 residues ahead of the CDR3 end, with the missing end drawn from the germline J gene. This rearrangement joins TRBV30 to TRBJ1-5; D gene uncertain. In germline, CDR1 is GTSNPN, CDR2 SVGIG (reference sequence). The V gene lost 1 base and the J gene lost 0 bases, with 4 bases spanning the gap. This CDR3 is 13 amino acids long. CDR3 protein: CAWSDGSNQPQHF. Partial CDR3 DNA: TGTGCCTGGAGTGACGGTAGCAATCAGCCC.

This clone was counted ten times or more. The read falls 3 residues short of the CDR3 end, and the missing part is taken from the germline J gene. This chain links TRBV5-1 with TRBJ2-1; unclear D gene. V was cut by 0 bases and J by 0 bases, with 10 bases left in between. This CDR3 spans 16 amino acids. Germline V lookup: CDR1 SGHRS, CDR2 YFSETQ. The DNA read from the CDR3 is TGCGCCAGCAGCTTGGCCTACTCTAGCTCCTACAATGAG. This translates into CASSLAYSSSYNE. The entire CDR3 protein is CASSLAYSSSYNEQFF.

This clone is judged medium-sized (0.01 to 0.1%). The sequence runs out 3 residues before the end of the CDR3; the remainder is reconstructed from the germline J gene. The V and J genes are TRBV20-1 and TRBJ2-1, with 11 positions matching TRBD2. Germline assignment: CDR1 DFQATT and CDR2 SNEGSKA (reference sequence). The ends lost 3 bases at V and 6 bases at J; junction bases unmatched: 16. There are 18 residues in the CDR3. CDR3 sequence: CSASHTSGRTTVGNEQFF. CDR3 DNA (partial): TGCAGTGCTAGTCATACTAGCGGGAGAACTACTGTGGGCAATGAG.

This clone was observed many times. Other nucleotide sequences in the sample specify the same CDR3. The CDR3 sequence is CSARLAGGADTQYF. CDR3 bases read: TGCAGTGCCCGACTAGCGGGAGGCGCAGATACG. This chain links TRBV20-1 with TRBJ2-3, with 13 bases fitting TRBD2. From the germline J gene comes the end of the CDR3, since the read stops 3 residues before it. The CDR3 sequence is 14 residues long. CDR1 is DFQATT, CDR2 SNEGSKA, per germline (reference sequence). V dropped 6 bases and J dropped 4; count of bases not matched to a gene: 4.

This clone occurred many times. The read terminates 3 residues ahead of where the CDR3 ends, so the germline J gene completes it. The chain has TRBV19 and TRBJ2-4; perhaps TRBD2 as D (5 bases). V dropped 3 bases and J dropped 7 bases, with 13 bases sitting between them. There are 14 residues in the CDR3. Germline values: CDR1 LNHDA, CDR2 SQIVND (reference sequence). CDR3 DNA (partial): TGTGCCAGTAGTATCCGAGGGCGCGCGAACATT. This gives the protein CASSIRGRANI. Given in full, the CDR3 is CASSIRGRANIQYF.

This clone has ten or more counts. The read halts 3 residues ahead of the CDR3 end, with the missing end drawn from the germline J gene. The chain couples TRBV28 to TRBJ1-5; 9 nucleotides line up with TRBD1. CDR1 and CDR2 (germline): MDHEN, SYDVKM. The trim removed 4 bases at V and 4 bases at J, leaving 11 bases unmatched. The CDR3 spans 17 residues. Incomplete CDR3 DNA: TGTGCCAGCAGTTCATCCGGGACAGGGAATTTGAATCAGCCC. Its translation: CASSSSGTGNLNQP. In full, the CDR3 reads CASSSSGTGNLNQPQHF.

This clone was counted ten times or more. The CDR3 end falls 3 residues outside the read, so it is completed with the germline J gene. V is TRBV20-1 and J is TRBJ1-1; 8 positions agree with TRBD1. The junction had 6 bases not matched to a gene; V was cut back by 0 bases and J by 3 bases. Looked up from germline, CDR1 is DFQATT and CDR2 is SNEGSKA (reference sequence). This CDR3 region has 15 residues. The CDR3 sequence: CSARDPRGPDTEAFF. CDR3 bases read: TGCAGTGCTAGAGATCCCAGGGGGCCGGACACTGAA.

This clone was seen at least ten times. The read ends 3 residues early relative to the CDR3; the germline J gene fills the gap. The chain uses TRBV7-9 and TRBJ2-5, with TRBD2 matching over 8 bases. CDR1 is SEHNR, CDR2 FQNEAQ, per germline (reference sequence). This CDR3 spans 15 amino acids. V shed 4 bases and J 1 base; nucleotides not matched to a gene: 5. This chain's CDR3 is CASSSRSGIQETQYF. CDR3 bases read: TGTGCCAGCAGCTCCCGTAGCGGGATCCAAGAGACC.

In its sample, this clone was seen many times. Partial CDR3 DNA: TGCGCCAGCAGCCAGGGGGCTAGCGGGAGCGGGGATACG. This encodes CASSQGASGSGDT. In full, the CDR3 is CASSQGASGSGDTQYF. The chain joins TRBV4-1 to TRBJ2-3, with 10 positions matching TRBD2. The sequenced fragment ends 3 residues before the CDR3 boundary, so the rest is inferred from the germline J gene. Germline assignment: CDR1 MGHRA and CDR2 YSYEKL. V trimming: 3 bases; J trimming: 6 bases; junction bases outside the gene matches: 9. The CDR3 runs to 16 residues.

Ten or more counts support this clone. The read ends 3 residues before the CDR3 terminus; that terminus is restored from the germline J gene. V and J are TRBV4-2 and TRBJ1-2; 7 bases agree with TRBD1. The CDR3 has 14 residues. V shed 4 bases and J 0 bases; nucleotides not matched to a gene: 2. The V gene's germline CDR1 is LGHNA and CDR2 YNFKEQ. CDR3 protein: CASSPGQANYGYTF. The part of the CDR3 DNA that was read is TGTGCCAGCAGCCCCGGACAGGCTAACTATGGC.

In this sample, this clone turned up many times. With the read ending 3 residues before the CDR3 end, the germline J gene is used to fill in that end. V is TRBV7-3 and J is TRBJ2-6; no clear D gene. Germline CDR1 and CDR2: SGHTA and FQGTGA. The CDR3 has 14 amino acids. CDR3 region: CASSPNVGASFLTF. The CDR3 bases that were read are TGTGCCAGCAGCCCGAATGTGGGCGCCTCCTTC.

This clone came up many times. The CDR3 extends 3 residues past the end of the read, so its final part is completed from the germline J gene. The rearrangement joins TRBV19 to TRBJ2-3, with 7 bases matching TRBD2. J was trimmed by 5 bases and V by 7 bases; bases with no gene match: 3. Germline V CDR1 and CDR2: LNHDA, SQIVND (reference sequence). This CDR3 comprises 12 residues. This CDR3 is CASKRDGDTQYF. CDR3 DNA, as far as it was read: TGTGCCAGTAAGCGGGATGGAGATACG.

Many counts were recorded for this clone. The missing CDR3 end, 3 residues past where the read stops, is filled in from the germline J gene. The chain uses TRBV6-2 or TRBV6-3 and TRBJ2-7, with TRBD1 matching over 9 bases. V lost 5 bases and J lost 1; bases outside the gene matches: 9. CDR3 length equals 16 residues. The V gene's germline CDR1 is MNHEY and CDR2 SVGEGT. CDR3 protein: CASSRTGDRASYEQYF. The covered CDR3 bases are TGTGCCAGCAGTCGGACCGGGGACAGGGCTTCCTACGAG.

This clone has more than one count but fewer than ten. The chain's CDR3 is CASRGAGNTEAFF. The covered CDR3 bases are TGCGCCAGCAGAGGCGCAGGGAACACTGAA. The chain links TRBV5-1 to TRBJ1-1; no clear D. From the germline J gene comes the end of the CDR3, since the read stops 3 residues before it. Trimming took off 5 bases at V and 1 base at J, with 9 bases between the two ends. Germline V gives CDR1 SGHRS, CDR2 YFSETQ. The CDR3 extends over 13 amino acids. The full variable domain, rest sourced from reference TRBV5-1 and TRBJ1-1, is KAGVTQTPRYLIKTRGQQVTLSCSPISGHRSVSWYQQTPGQGLQFLFEYFSETQRNKGNFPGRFSGRQFSNSRSEMNVSTLELGDSALYLCASRGAGNTEAFFGQGTRLTVV.

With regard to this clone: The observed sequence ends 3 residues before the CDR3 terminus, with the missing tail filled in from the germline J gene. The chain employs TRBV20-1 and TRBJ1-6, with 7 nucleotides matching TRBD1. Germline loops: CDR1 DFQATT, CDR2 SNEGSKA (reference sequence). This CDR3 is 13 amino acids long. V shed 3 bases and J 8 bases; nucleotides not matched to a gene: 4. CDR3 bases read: TGCAGTGCTAGTGACAGGGTGGATTCACCC. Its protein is CSASDRVDSP. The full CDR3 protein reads CSASDRVDSPLHF.